Listed below are T cell receptor beta chains from one sample, sequenced in a study of blood T cells in healthy people across ages. From the 5' RACE reads, TCRdb called clonotypes with MiXCR, one entry per CDR3 protein. The sample holds hundreds of thousands of distinct CDR3 sequences; about 51% are singletons and the top ten take approximately 15%. Specimen: blood. These receptors all stem from a woman aged 80 or over in good health. CDR3s include the opening cysteine and the closing phenylalanine or tryptophan. D genes are given only for firm matches. Some rows mark clone size as missing; the rest say once, few, many or name a class of expanded clone.

V | size | D | CDR3
TRBV18 | few | TRBD2 | CASSPLTSGRAGNEQYF
TRBV20-1 | NA | TRBD2 | CSARAPGLAFTQYF
TRBV24-1 | NA | TRBD2 | CATSVGGDTQYF
TRBV20-1 | NA | TRBD2 | CSARGGGTPNYNEQYF
TRBV10-3 | few | NA | CAAEGTGSPRTIYF
TRBV15 | NA | NA | CATSRVTKRGQETQYF
TRBV5-1 | few | TRBD1 | CASSLRQGPYNEQFF
TRBV25-1 | NA | TRBD1 | CASSEDRGNSPLHF
TRBV6-6 | NA | NA | CASSYPPGTVDIQYF
TRBV29-1 | NA | NA | CSVPEETQYF
TRBV6-6 | many | NA | CASSYFVGPGSYGYTF
TRBV7-2 | NA | TRBD1 | CASSLVAGGPSYEQYF
TRBV28 | NA | NA | CASRAGQTNTEAFF
TRBV24-1 | NA | NA | CATSDTRPGGYTF